The 24 T cell receptor beta chains below come from one sample, sequenced in a study of T cell repertoires in MIS-A myocarditis. Produced via immunoSEQ multiplex PCR; TCRdb's table is partial and in-frame only. The data show 13,000 to 15,000 clones, 70% to 75% seen once. Material: left ventricle heart tissue obtained at autopsy. The receptor set was obtained from a man aged 18 to 30 with fulminant myocarditis from multisystem inflammatory syndrome in adults (MIS-A) after COVID-19.

The J gene is TRBJ1-2, the V gene TRBV5-4; TRBD1 aligns across 7 bases. J lost 4 bases, V lost 4 bases, and 4 bases had no gene match. This CDR3 region has 13 residues. Germline V lookup: CDR1 SGHNT, CDR2 YYREEE (reference sequence). CDR3 DNA sequence: TGTGCCAGCAGCGGGGACAGAACCTATGGCTACACCTTC. Translated, it gives CASSGDRTYGYTF. Supplemented by reference TRBV5-4 and TRBJ1-2, the full variable domain reads ETGVTQSPTHLIKTRGQQVTLRCSSQSGHNTVSWYQQALGQGPQFIFQYYREEENGRGNFPPRFSGLQFPNYSSELNVNALELDDSALYLCASSGDRTYGYTFGSGTRLTVV.

The V call is TRBV6-6, the J call TRBJ2-7; TRBD1 matches at 11 bases. The V gene end was trimmed by 6 bases and the J gene end by 7 bases; junction bases not matched to a gene: 8. Germline assignment: CDR1 MNHNY and CDR2 SVGAGI (reference sequence). The CDR3 totals 14 residues. In nucleotides, the CDR3 is TGTGCCAGCAGCTCCGGGACAGGGGGGCGGGAGCAGTACTTC. Translated: CASSSGTGGREQYF.

The gene calls are TRBV27 and TRBJ2-3; D remains ambiguous. The CDR3 is 15 residues long. V was trimmed by 4 bases and J by 2 bases, leaving 13 bases between them. CDR1 and CDR2 from the germline V gene are MNHEY and SMNVEV (reference sequence). The CDR3 region is CASSSLTSNTDTQYF. The CDR3 nucleotides are TGTGCCAGCAGTTCTTTGACAAGCAACACAGATACGCAGTATTTT.

V usage is TRBV7-3 and J usage is TRBJ1-5, with a possible D match to TRBD1 (5 bases). V was shortened by 9 bases and J by 7 bases, with 13 bases between the two germline ends. Germline V gives CDR1 SGHTA, CDR2 FQGTGA. The CDR3 covers 12 residues. As DNA, the CDR3 is TGTGCCAGTACAGGTTATCGGCAGCCCCAGCATTTT. As protein: CASTGYRQPQHF.

The chain joins TRBV7-2 to TRBJ2-7; D is unresolved. CDR1 SGHTA and CDR2 FQGNSA come from the germline V gene. The CDR3 is made up of 14 amino acids. The V gene lost 3 bases and the J gene lost 0 bases, with 9 bases spanning the gap. DNA of the CDR3: TGTGCCAGCAGCTTCGGGTCACCCTCCTACGAGCAGTACTTC. It yields the protein CASSFGSPSYEQYF. Full variable domain (remainder filled in from reference TRBV7-2 and TRBJ2-7): GAGVSQSPSNKVTEKGKDVELRCDPISGHTALYWYRQSLGQGLEFLIYFQGNSAPDKSGLPSDRFSAERTGGSVSTLTIQRTQQEDSAVYLCASSFGSPSYEQYFGPGTRLTVT.

V usage is TRBV28 and J usage is TRBJ2-3; no firm D call. Germline V gene sequence: CDR1 MDHEN, CDR2 SYDVKM. The CDR3 is made up of 11 amino acids. V was trimmed by 3 bases and J by 4 bases, leaving 2 bases between them. The DNA for the CDR3 is TGTGCCAGCAGTTTTGCAGATACGCAGTATTTT. As protein: CASSFADTQYF. Together with reference TRBV28 and TRBJ2-3, the CDR3 gives the full variable domain: DVKVTQSSRYLVKRTGEKVFLECVQDMDHENMFWYRQDPGLGLRLIYFSYDVKMKEKGDIPEGYSVSREKKERFSLILESASTNQTSMYLCASSFADTQYFGPGTRLTVL.

The rearrangement links TRBV27 to TRBJ1-5; the D is unclear. V was clipped by 2 bases and J by 7 bases, with 15 bases between them. The CDR3 has 15 residues. From germline, CDR1 is MNHEY and CDR2 SMNVEV (reference sequence). The DNA of the CDR3 is TGTGCCAGCAGTTTAAACTCAGGTTTAGGGCAGCCCCAGCATTTT. Translated, it gives CASSLNSGLGQPQHF.

This clone appeared once. V and J are TRBV6-5 and TRBJ2-3, with 8 nucleotides matching TRBD1. Germline V lookup: CDR1 MNHEY, CDR2 SVGAGI. This CDR3 comprises 14 residues. Trimming at V came to 8 bases and at J to 5 bases, leaving 9 bases not matched to a gene. The CDR3: CASGPTGGIDTQYF. For the CDR3, the DNA is TGTGCCAGCGGACCAACAGGGGGGATAGATACGCAGTATTTT.

The chain links TRBV5-1 to TRBJ2-1; the D gene could be TRBD1 or TRBD2 (7 bases each). The germline gives CDR1 SGHRS, CDR2 YFSETQ. The CDR3 is made up of 16 amino acids. Trimming stripped 4 bases from V and 5 bases from J, with 19 bases between. In DNA, the CDR3 is TGCGCCAGCAGCCAAAGGGGGGGGACAGAGAACAATGAGCAGTTCTTC. Translation gives CASSQRGGTENNEQFF.

J is TRBJ2-2 and V is TRBV6-5; 8 nucleotides agree with TRBD1. Germline loops: CDR1 MNHEY, CDR2 SVGAGI. The CDR3 is made up of 15 amino acids. Trimming took 7 bases from V and 5 from J; bases not matched to a gene: 9. CDR3 protein: CASIAGGVGTGELFF. The CDR3 DNA follows: TGTGCCAGCATCGCAGGGGGCGTAGGAACCGGGGAGCTGTTTTTT.

By share of the sample, this clone is medium-sized. The CDR3 bases are TGTGCCAGCAGTGAAGCGCTTCGGGGGAGTGGGGTAGGCAATCAGCCCCAGCATTTT. It translates to CASSEALRGSGVGNQPQHF. The chain links TRBV2 to TRBJ1-5; perhaps TRBD1 as D (5 bases). Trimming shortened V by 0 bases and J by 2 bases, and 20 bases separated the two germline ends. The length of the CDR3 is 19 residues. Germline values: CDR1 SNHLY, CDR2 FYNNEI.

The chain carries TRBV15 and TRBJ2-7; perhaps TRBD2 as D (5 bases). The CDR3 loop spans 13 amino acids. The germline V and J ends were trimmed by 5 bases and 3 bases, with 11 bases remaining between them. Germline CDR1 reads LNHNV; CDR2 reads YYDKDF (reference sequence). Written as DNA, the CDR3 is TGTGCCACCAGCTCGGGATCCAACTACGAGCAGTACTTC. This gives the protein CATSSGSNYEQYF.

V gene TRBV29-1 combines with J gene TRBJ1-2; 12 bases fit TRBD1. Germline trimming cut 6 bases from V and 7 bases from J; bases unmatched to any gene: 15. This CDR3 contains 16 residues. Germline values: CDR1 SQVTM, CDR2 ANQGSEA. In DNA, the CDR3 is TGCAGCGTCCAAGGGGGGACAGGGGGCTTAGAGGGTGGCTACACCTTC. It is translated as CSVQGGTGGLEGGYTF.

This clone appeared a single time. The chain links TRBV9 to TRBJ2-5; 9 nucleotides line up with TRBD2. CDR1 is SGDLS and CDR2 is YYNGEE in the germline V gene. CDR3 length: 16 amino acids. Germline trimming cut 3 bases from V and 5 bases from J; bases unmatched to any gene: 11. Written as DNA, the CDR3 is TGTGCCAGCAGCGCGATCCCGCGGGGGGGTTCGGAGACCCAGTACTTC. Its translation is CASSAIPRGGSETQYF.

The CDR3 sequence is CASSPTGGAGYEQYF. DNA for the CDR3: TGTGCCAGCAGTCCCACAGGGGGCGCTGGCTACGAGCAGTACTTC. The chain is built from TRBV28 and TRBJ2-7; the match to TRBD1 covers 9 bases. Germline CDR1 and CDR2: MDHEN and SYDVKM. V shed 5 bases and J 3 bases; nucleotides not matched to a gene: 8. This CDR3 has 15 residues.

This chain connects TRBV10-2 to TRBJ2-5; D may be TRBD2 (5 bases). Trimming cost V 3 bases and J 4 bases, with 15 bases left between them. The germline CDR1 and CDR2 sequences are WSHSY and SAAADI. The CDR3 covers 15 residues. The CDR3 coding sequence is TGCGCCAGCAGTGACCGGGGAGATGAACTAGAGACCCAGTACTTC. Translation gives CASSDRGDELETQYF.

The chain combines TRBV10-3 with TRBJ2-7; possibly TRBD1 for D (5 bases). Trimming left V 6 bases short and J 4 bases short, with 10 bases between. Germline CDR1 is ENHRY and CDR2 is SYGVKD. The CDR3 totals 12 residues. In DNA, the CDR3 is TGTGCCATCAGGGATGACAGTTACGAGCAGTACTTC. Its protein is CAIRDDSYEQYF.

The chain links TRBV6-5 to TRBJ1-4, with D perhaps TRBD1 (6 bases). This CDR3 spans 16 amino acids. Germline values: CDR1 MNHEY, CDR2 SVGAGI. V was trimmed by 3 bases and J by 0 bases, leaving 11 bases between them. The CDR3 sequence: CASSYTPGATNEKLFF. CDR3 bases: TGTGCCAGCAGTTATACTCCAGGGGCAACTAATGAAAAACTGTTTTTT.

J is TRBJ1-4 and V is TRBV6-1; 8 bases match TRBD1. The CDR3 runs 14 residues. CDR1 is MNHNS and CDR2 is SASEGT in the germline V gene. V lost 1 base, J lost 7 bases, and 2 bases stayed unmatched. For the CDR3, the DNA is TGTGCCAGCAGTGAAGGGACAGGGTTTGAAAAACTGTTTTTT. Its protein product is CASSEGTGFEKLFF.

The chain carries TRBV2 and TRBJ2-7, with 11 bases matching TRBD1. The germline V gene encodes CDR1 SNHLY and CDR2 FYNNEI. The CDR3 covers 17 residues. Trimming took 7 bases from V and 0 from J; bases not matched to a gene: 11. CDR3 DNA: TGTGCCAGCACTTCTAGGACAGGGGGCTACCTCTCCTACGAGCAGTACTTC. This codes for CASTSRTGGYLSYEQYF.

The chain is built from TRBV29-1 and TRBJ2-3, with D uncertain. The V end was cut by 1 base, the J end by 2 bases, with 10 bases between. Germline CDR1 reads SQVTM; CDR2 reads ANQGSEA. This CDR3 has 14 residues. This CDR3 reads CSVEAFGLTDTQYF. In nucleotides, the CDR3 is TGCAGCGTTGAAGCGTTCGGTCTCACAGATACGCAGTATTTT.

The rearrangement uses TRBV5-1 and TRBJ2-1; D remains ambiguous. The CDR3 consists of 16 residues. CDR1 is SGHRS, CDR2 YFSETQ, per germline. Trimming took 0 bases from V and 3 from J, leaving 13 bases between them. CDR3 nucleotide sequence: TGCGCCAGCAGCTTGGATCCGAGCAGCAACTACAATGAGCAGTTCTTC. This translates into CASSLDPSSNYNEQFF.

The chain has TRBV13 and TRBJ1-4; TRBD1 matches at 8 bases. V gave up 6 bases and J gave up 8 bases; unmatched junction bases: 11. The CDR3 is 15 amino acids. The germline gives CDR1 PRHDT, CDR2 FYEKMQ (reference sequence). As DNA, the CDR3 is TGTGCCAGCAGTACGGACAGGGCCGGAGGCGAAAAACTGTTTTTT. Translated: CASSTDRAGGEKLFF.

The CDR3 nucleotides are TGTGCCAGCAGTTCAACGACAGGGTTCACCGGGGAGCTGTTTTTT. It translates to CASSSTTGFTGELFF. J is TRBJ2-2 and V is TRBV27, with 7 nucleotides matching TRBD1. Germline V gives CDR1 MNHEY, CDR2 SMNVEV (reference sequence). J gave up 4 bases and V 4 bases, and 6 bases lay outside the gene matches. The CDR3 extends over 15 amino acids.